These 8 T cell receptor beta chains share one sample of origin, sequenced in a study of T cell responses to AZD1222 COVID-19 vaccine. TCRdb keeps only in-frame clones here, not all; method: immunoSEQ multiplex PCR. The table has 100,000 to 150,000 clones, approximately 90% seen once. The source was peripheral blood, collected on day 0 of AZD1222 vaccination. These receptors all come from an adult in good health.

This clone has only one observation. The CDR3 loop reads CASSLPGDYEQYF. The CDR3 DNA reads TGCGCCAGCAGCTTGCCGGGAGACTACGAGCAGTACTTC. The chain links TRBV5-1 to TRBJ2-7; a possible D gene is TRBD2 (6 bases). Germline V gives CDR1 SGHRS, CDR2 YFSETQ. The CDR3 covers 13 residues. Trimming shortened V by 1 base and J by 3 bases, and 8 bases separated the two germline ends.

V usage is TRBV5-4 and J usage is TRBJ2-1; 10 bases map to TRBD1. The CDR3 is 14 residues long. Germline V lookup: CDR1 SGHNT, CDR2 YYREEE (reference sequence). V lost 4 bases to trimming and J lost 9 bases; unmatched junction nucleotides: 7. The chain's CDR3 is CASSGGTGEGEQFF. In DNA, the CDR3 is TGTGCCAGCAGCGGGGGGACAGGGGAAGGTGAGCAGTTCTTC.

The rearrangement uses TRBV3-1 (or the pseudogene TRBV3-2) and TRBJ1-6; D gene unclear. The CDR3 consists of 13 residues. V lost 1 base to trimming and J lost 10 bases, with 8 bases between them. CDR1 and CDR2 (germline): LGHDT, YNNKEL (reference sequence). CDR3 bases: TGTGCCAGCAGCCAAGGGTCTGAGTCACCCCTCCACTTT. Translating it yields CASSQGSESPLHF.

The chain carries TRBV7-8 and TRBJ1-2; 7 bases align to TRBD1. CDR1 is SGHVS, CDR2 FQNEAQ, per germline. The CDR3 length is 16 residues. J gave up 0 bases and V 4 bases, and 8 bases lay outside the gene matches. CDR3 nucleotide sequence: TGTGCCAGCAGCTACCGGACAGGCCCCGCTAACTATGGCTACACCTTC. This translates into CASSYRTGPANYGYTF.

This clone was observed once. The rearrangement uses TRBV7-3 and TRBJ1-6, with TRBD1 identical over 7 bases. V was pared by 5 bases and J by 9 bases, with 7 bases of the junction left unmatched. The CDR3 totals 14 residues. Germline V gene lookup returns CDR1 SGHTA and CDR2 FQGTGA. For the CDR3, the DNA is TGTGCCAGCAGCCAGACAGGGTATGGTTCACCCCTCCACTTT. It translates to CASSQTGYGSPLHF.

This chain connects TRBV28 to TRBJ1-2; D is uncertain. The ends were cut back, 8 bases at V and 4 bases at J, with 5 bases in the middle. CDR3 size: 10 residues. Germline V lookup: CDR1 MDHEN, CDR2 SYDVKM. CDR3 nucleotides: TGTGCCAGCGGAATCTATGGCTACACCTTC. Translated: CASGIYGYTF.

The J gene is TRBJ2-3, the V gene TRBV5-1; possible D gene TRBD1, 6 bases. V lost 0 bases to trimming and J lost 3 bases, with 8 bases between them. The CDR3 is 14 amino acids. Germline V gene lookup returns CDR1 SGHRS and CDR2 YFSETQ. CDR3 DNA sequence: TGCGCCAGCAGCTTGGGGGGGACAACAGATACGCAGTATTTT. This encodes CASSLGGTTDTQYF.

The chain joins TRBV10-3 to TRBJ2-1; TRBD2 agrees at 9 bases. Losses at the gene ends were 4 bases for V and 0 bases for J; bases not matched to a gene: 7. The CDR3 loop spans 17 amino acids. In germline, CDR1 is ENHRY, CDR2 SYGVKD. The CDR3 DNA sequence: TGTGCCATCAGTGTTAGCGGGGGAGCCGGCTCCTACAATGAGCAGTTCTTC. It codes for CAISVSGGAGSYNEQFF.